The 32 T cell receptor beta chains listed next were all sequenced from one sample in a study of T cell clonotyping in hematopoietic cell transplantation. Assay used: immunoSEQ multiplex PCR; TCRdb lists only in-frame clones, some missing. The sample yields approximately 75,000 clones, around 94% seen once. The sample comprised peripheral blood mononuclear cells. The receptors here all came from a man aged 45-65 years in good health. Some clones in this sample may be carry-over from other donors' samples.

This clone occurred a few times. CDR3 nucleotides: TGTGCCAGCAGCCGAACCGAAGTTTACGAGCAGTACTTC. As protein: CASSRTEVYEQYF. The chain links TRBV7-8 to TRBJ2-7; D gene uncertain. V lost 5 bases to trimming and J lost 4 bases, with 12 bases between them. Germline values: CDR1 SGHVS, CDR2 FQNEAQ. CDR3 length equals 13 residues.

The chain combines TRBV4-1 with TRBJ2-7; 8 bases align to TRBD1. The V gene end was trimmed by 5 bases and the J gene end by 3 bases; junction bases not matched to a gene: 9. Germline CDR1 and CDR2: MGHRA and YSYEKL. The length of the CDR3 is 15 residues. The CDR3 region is CASSFQTGAFYEQYF. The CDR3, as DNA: TGCGCCAGCAGCTTTCAGACAGGGGCCTTCTACGAGCAGTACTTC.

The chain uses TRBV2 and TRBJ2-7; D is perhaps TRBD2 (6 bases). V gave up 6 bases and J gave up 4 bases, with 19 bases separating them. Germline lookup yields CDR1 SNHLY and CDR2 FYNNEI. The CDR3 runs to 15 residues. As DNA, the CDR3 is TGTGCCAGCAGGGGCGTCGGGGGAGGACGGTACGAGCAGTACTTC. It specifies CASRGVGGGRYEQYF.

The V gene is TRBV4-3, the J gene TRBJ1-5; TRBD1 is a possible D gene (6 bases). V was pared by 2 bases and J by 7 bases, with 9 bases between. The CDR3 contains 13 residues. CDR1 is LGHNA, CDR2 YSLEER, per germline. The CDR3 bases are TGCGCCAGCAGCCAATCAGGGGAGCAGCCCCAGCATTTT. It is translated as CASSQSGEQPQHF.

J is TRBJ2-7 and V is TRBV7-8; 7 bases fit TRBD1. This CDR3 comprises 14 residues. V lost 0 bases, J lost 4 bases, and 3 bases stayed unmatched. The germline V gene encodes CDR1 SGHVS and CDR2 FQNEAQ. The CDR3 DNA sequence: TGTGCCAGCAGCTTAGCAGGGGGCGGTTACGAGCAGTACTTC. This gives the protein CASSLAGGGYEQYF. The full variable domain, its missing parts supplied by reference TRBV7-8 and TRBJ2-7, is GAGVSQSPRYKVAKRGQDVALRCDPISGHVSLFWYQQALGQGPEFLTYFQNEAQLDKSGLPSDRFFAERPEGSVSTLKIQRTQQEDSAVYLCASSLAGGGYEQYFGPGTRLTVT.

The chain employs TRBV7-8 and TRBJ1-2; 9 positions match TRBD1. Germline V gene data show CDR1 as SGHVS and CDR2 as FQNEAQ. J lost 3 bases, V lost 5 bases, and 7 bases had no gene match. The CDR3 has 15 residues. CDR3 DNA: TGTGCCAGCAGCACCAGACAGGGGGTATACTATGGCTACACCTTC. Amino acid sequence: CASSTRQGVYYGYTF.

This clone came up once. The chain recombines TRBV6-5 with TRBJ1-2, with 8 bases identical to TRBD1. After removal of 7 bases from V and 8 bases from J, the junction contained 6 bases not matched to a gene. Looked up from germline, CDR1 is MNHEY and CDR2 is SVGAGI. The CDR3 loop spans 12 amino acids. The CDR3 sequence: CASTGQGNGYTF. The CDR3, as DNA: TGTGCCAGCACCGGACAGGGAAACGGCTACACCTTC.

The CDR3 loop is CASSPGHSSGGAFF. CDR3 coding DNA: TGTGCCAGCAGTCCGGGACACAGCTCGGGGGGAGCTTTCTTT. J is TRBJ1-1 and V is TRBV28; possible D gene TRBD1, 6 bases. V lost 5 bases and J 10 bases, leaving 20 bases between the germline ends. The CDR3 spans 14 residues. In germline, CDR1 is MDHEN, CDR2 SYDVKM.

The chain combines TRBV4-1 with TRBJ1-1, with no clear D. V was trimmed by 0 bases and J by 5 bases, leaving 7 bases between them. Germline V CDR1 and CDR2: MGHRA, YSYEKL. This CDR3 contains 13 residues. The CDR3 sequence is CASSQDLGTEAFF. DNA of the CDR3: TGCGCCAGCAGCCAAGATCTGGGGACTGAAGCTTTCTTT.

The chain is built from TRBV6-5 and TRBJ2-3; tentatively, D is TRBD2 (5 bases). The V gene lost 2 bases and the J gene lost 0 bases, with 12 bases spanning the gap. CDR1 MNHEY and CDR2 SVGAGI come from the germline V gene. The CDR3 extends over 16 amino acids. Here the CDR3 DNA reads TGTGCCAGCAGTTACAGCACTAGTGGGAGCACAGATACGCAGTATTTT. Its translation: CASSYSTSGSTDTQYF.

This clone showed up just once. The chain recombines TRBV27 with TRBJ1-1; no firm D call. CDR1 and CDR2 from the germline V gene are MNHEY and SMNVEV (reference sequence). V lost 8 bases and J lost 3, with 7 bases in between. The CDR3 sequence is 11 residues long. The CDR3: CASRPDTEAFF. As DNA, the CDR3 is TGTGCCAGCCGCCCGGACACTGAAGCTTTCTTT.

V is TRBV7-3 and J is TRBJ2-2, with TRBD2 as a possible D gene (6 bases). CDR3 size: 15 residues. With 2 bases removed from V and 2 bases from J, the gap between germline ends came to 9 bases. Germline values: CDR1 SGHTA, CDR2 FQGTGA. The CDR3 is CASSLAGGNTGELFF. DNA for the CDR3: TGTGCCAGCAGCTTAGCCGGGGGAAACACCGGGGAGCTGTTTTTT.

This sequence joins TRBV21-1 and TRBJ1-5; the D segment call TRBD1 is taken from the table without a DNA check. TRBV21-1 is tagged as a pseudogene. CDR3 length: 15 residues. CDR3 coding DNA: TGTGCCAGCAGCAAAGTTGGGTACAGGTATCAGCCCCAGCATTTT. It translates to CASSKVGYRYQPQHF.

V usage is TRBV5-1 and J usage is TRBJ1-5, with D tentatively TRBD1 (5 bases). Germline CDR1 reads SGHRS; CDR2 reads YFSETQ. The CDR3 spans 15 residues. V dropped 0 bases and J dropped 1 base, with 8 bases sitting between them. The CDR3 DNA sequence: TGCGCCAGCAGCTTGGCCGGGGGGAGCAATCAGCCCCAGCATTTT. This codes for CASSLAGGSNQPQHF.

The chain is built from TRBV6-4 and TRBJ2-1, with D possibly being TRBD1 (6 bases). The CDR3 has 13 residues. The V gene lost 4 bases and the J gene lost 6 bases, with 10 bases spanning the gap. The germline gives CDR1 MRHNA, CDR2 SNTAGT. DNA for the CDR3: TGTGCCAGCAGTGTCGTACAGGGCAATGAGCAGTTCTTC. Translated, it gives CASSVVQGNEQFF.

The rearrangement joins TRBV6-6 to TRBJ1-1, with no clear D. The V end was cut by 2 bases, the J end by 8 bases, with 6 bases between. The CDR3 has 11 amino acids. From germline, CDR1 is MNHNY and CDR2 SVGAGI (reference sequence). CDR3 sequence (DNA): TGTGCCAGCAGTTACACGACAGAAGCTTTCTTT. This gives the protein CASSYTTEAFF.

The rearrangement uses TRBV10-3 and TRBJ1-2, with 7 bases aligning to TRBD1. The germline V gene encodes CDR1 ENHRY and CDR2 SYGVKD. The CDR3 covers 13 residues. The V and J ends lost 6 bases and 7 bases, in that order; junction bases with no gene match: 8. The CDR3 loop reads CAISPQGVGGYTF. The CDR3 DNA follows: TGTGCCATCAGCCCCCAGGGGGTAGGTGGCTACACCTTC.

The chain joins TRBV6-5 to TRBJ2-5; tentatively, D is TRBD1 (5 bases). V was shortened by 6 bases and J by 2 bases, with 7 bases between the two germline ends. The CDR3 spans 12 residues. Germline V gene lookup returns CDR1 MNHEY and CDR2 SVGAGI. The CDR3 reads CASRDIQETQYF. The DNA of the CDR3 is TGTGCCAGCAGGGACATTCAAGAGACCCAGTACTTC.

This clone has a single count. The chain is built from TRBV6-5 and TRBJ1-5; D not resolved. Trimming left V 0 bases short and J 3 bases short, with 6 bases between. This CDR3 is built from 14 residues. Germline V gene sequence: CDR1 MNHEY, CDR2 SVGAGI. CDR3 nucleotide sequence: TGTGCCAGCAGTTACTCGAGGTACAATCAGCCCCAGCATTTT. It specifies CASSYSRYNQPQHF.

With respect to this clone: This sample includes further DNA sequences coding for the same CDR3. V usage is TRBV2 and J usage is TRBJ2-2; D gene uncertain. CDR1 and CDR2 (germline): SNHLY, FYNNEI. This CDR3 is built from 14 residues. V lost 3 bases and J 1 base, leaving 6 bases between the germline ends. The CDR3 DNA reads TGTGCCAGCAGTGATGGGGTGAACACCGGGGAGCTGTTTTTT. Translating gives CASSDGVNTGELFF.

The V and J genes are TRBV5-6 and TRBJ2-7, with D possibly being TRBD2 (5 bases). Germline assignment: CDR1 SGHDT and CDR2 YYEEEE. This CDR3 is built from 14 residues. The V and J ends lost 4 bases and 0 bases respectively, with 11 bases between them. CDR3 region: CASSRVGSSYEQYF. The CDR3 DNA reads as TGTGCCAGCAGCAGAGTGGGGAGCTCCTACGAGCAGTACTTC.

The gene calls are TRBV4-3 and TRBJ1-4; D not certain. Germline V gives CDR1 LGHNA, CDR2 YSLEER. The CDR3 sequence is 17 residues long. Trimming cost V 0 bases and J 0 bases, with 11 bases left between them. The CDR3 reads CASSQDRLRTTNEKLFF. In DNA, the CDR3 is TGCGCCAGCAGCCAAGATAGGCTAAGGACAACTAATGAAAAACTGTTTTTT.

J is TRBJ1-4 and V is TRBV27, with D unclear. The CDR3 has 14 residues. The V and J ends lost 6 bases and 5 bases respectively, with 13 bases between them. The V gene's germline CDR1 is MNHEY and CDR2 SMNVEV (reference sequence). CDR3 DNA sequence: TGTGCCAGCAGCCCGATGGGGAGGAATGAAAAACTGTTTTTT. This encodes CASSPMGRNEKLFF.

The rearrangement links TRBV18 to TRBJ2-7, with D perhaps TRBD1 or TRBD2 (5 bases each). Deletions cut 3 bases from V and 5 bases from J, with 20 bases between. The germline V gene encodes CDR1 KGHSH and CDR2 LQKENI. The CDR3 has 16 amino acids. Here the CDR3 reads CASSPPGWAARDEQYF. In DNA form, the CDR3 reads TGTGCCAGCTCACCCCCGGGATGGGCGGCCAGGGACGAGCAGTACTTC.

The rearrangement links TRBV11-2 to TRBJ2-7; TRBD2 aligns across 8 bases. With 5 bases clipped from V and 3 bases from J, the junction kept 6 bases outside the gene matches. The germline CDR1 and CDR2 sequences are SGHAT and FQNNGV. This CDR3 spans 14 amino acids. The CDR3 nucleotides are TGTGCCAGCAGCCCCTCCGGGACTAGCTACGAGCAGTACTTC. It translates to CASSPSGTSYEQYF.

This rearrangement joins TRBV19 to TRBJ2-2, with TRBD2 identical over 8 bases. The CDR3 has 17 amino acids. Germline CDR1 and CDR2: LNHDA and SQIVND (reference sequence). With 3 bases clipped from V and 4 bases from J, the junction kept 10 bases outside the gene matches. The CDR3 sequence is CASSMAGRASGTGELFF. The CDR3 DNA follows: TGTGCCAGTAGTATGGCCGGGAGGGCCTCAGGCACCGGGGAGCTGTTTTTT.

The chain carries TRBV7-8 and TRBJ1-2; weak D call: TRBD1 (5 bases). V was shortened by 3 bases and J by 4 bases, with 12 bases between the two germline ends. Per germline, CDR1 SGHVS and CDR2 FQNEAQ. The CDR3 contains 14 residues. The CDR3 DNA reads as TGTGCCAGCAGCTTTTTAGGAGGGACCTATGGCTACACCTTC. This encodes CASSFLGGTYGYTF.

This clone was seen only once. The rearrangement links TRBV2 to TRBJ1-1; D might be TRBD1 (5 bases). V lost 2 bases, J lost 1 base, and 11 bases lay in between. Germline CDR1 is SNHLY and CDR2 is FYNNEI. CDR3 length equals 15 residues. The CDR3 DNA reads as TGTGCCAGCAGTGAATGGGGCAGGGAGAACACTGAAGCTTTCTTT. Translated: CASSEWGRENTEAFF.

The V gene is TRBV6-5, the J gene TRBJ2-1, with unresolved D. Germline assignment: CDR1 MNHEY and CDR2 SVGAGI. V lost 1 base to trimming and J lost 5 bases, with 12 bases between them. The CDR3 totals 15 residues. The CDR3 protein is CASSYYIGPNNEQFF. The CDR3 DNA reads TGTGCCAGCAGTTACTATATAGGACCCAACAATGAGCAGTTCTTC.

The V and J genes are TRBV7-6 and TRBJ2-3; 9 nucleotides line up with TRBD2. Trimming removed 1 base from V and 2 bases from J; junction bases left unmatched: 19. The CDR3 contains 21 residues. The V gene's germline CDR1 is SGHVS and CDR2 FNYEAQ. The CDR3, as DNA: TGTGCCAGCAGCTTAGTCACCTCCAGATCACTAGCGGGCCATTCCACAGATACGCAGTATTTT. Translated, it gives CASSLVTSRSLAGHSTDTQYF.

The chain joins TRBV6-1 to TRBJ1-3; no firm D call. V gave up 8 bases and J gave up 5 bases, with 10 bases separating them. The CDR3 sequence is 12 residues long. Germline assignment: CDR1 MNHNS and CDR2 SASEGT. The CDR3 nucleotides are TGTGCCAGCTTAGGTCTGCGAAACACCATATATTTT. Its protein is CASLGLRNTIYF.

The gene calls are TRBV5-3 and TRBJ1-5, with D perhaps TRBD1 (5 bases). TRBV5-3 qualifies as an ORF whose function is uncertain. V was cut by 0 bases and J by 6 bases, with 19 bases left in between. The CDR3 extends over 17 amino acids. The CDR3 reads CARSLDEPGRWGQPQHF. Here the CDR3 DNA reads TGTGCCAGAAGCTTGGATGAACCGGGACGTTGGGGTCAGCCCCAGCATTTT.